Listed below are T cell receptor beta chains from one sample, sequenced in a study of T cell responses to AZD1222 COVID-19 vaccine. Assay: immunoSEQ multiplex PCR; the TCRdb copy retains only in-frame clones and omits some. The sample lists around 56,000 clones, roughly 90% occurring once. The sequences come from peripheral blood, collected 28 days after the second AZD1222 dose. These receptors were taken from an adult who received the AZD1222 COVID-19 vaccine. The CDR3 runs from the conserved cysteine through the conserved F or W. A D gene is named only where the DNA matches it firmly. Some rows have no size entry. The others give once, few or many, or a class for an expanded clone.

size | D | J | V | CDR3 | DNA
. | . | TRBJ1-2 | TRBV7-2 | CASRTGTENYGYTF | TGTGCCAGCAGGACCGGGACGGAAAACTATGGCTACACCTTC
. | . | TRBJ2-5 | TRBV7-7 | CASSRIGVKETQYF | TGTGCCAGCAGCCGAATAGGAGTTAAAGAGACCCAGTACTTC
. | . | TRBJ2-1 | TRBV5-1 | CASSLAEYSYNEQFF | TGCGCCAGCAGCTTGGCGGAGTACTCCTACAATGAGCAGTTCTTC
. | . | TRBJ2-3 | TRBV5-1 | CASRDRPTTDTQYF | TGCGCCAGCAGAGATCGTCCAACCACAGATACGCAGTATTTT
. | TRBD2 | TRBJ2-2 | TRBV15 | CATSRLAGDAGELFF | TGTGCCACCAGCAGACTAGCGGGAGACGCCGGGGAGCTGTTTTTT
. | TRBD2 | TRBJ2-3 | TRBV3-1/TRBV3-2 | CASSRSGRGGTDTQYF | TGTGCCAGCAGCCGAAGCGGGAGGGGAGGCACAGATACGCAGTATTTT
. | TRBD1 | TRBJ2-5 | TRBV4-3 | CASSQNRGTKETQYF | TGCGCCAGCAGCCAAAACAGGGGAACTAAAGAGACCCAGTACTTC
few | . | TRBJ2-1 | TRBV6-5 | CASSRSGIEQFF | TGTGCCAGCAGCCGATCTGGGATTGAGCAGTTCTTC
. | . | TRBJ2-7 | TRBV29-1 | CSVRSGEQYF | TGCAGCGTTAGGTCGGGCGAGCAGTACTTC
. | TRBD2 | TRBJ2-3 | TRBV7-2 | CASSLRPSAGAQYF | TGTGCCAGCAGCTTACGGCCTAGCGCGGGAGCGCAGTATTTT
. | . | TRBJ1-1 | TRBV24-1 | CATSDKSQAGYSEAFF | TGTGCCACCAGTGATAAAAGCCAGGCCGGGTATTCTGAAGCTTTCTTT
. | TRBD2 | TRBJ2-1 | TRBV29-1 | CSVVSSGAVSGEQFF | TGCAGCGTTGTTTCTAGCGGGGCCGTGTCGGGAGAGCAGTTCTTC
. | TRBD1 | TRBJ2-7 | TRBV6-1 | CASSEAGQGTYEQYF | TGTGCCAGCAGTGAAGCGGGACAGGGAACCTACGAGCAGTACTTC
. | . | TRBJ2-7 | TRBV2 | CASSIDLSGEQYF | TGTGCCAGCAGCATTGACTTATCTGGCGAGCAGTACTTC
. | . | TRBJ2-2 | TRBV27 | CASSLLSGGVDTGELFF | TGTGCCAGCAGTTTATTATCAGGAGGGGTCGACACCGGGGAGCTGTTTTTT
. | TRBD1 | TRBJ2-7 | TRBV18 | CASSPPGQGPYEQYF | TGTGCCAGCTCACCACCCGGACAGGGTCCCTACGAGCAGTACTTC
. | . | TRBJ2-3 | TRBV24-1 | CATSVSTDTQYF | TGTGCCACCAGTGTTAGCACAGATACGCAGTATTTT